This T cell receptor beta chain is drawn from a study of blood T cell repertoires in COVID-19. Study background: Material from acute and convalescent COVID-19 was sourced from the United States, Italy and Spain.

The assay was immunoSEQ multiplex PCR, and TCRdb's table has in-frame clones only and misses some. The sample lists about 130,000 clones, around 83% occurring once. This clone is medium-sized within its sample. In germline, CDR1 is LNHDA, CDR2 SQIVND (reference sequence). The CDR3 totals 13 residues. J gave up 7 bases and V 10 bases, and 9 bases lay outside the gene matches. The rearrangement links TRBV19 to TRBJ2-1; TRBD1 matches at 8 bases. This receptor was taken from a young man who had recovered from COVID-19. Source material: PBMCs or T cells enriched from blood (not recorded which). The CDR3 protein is CAISRTGWNEQFF. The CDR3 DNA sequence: TGTGCCATTAGCAGGACAGGGTGGAATGAGCAGTTCTTC.